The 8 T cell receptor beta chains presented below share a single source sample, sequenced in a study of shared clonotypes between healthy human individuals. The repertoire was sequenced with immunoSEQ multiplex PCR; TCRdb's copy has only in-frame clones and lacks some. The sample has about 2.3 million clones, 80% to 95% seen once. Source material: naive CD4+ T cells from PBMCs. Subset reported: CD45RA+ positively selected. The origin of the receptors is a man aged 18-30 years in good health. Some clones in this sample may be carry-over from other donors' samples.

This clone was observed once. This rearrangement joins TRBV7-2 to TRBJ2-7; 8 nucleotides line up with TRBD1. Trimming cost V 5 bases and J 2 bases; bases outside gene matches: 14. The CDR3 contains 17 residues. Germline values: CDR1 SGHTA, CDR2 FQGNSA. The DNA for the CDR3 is TGTGCCAGCAGCCGACGCAAAGGACAGGGAAAACCCTACGAGCAGTACTTC. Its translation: CASSRRKGQGKPYEQYF.

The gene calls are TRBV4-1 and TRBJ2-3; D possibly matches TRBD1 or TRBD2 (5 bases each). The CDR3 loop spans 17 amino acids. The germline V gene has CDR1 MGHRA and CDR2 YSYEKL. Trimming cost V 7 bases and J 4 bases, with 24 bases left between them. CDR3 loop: CASTPRVRRDDPDTQYF. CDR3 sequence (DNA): TGCGCCAGCACCCCAAGAGTACGCAGGGACGATCCAGATACGCAGTATTTT.

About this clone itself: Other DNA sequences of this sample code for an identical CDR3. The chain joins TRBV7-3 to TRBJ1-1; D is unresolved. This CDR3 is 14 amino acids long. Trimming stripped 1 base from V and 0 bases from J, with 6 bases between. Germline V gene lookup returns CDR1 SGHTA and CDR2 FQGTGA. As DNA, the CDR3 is TGTGCCAGCAGCTTAAGTGGAGTGAACACTGAAGCTTTCTTT. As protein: CASSLSGVNTEAFF.

The CDR3 DNA reads as TGTGCCAGCAGCTTAGAAGGCAGGGGAAATGGCTACACCTTC. Protein: CASSLEGRGNGYTF. The chain recombines TRBV11-1 with TRBJ1-2, with a tentative D call TRBD1 (6 bases). Trimming shortened V by 1 base and J by 6 bases, and 12 bases separated the two germline ends. The V gene's germline CDR1 is SGHAT and CDR2 FQDESV (reference sequence). The CDR3 totals 14 residues.

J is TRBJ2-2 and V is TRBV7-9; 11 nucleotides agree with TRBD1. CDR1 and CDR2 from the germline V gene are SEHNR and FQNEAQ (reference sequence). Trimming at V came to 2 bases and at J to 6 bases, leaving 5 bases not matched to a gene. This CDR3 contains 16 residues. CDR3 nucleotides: TGTGCCAGCAGCTTAAAGGGACAGGGGGTATCCGGGGAGCTGTTTTTT. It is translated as CASSLKGQGVSGELFF.

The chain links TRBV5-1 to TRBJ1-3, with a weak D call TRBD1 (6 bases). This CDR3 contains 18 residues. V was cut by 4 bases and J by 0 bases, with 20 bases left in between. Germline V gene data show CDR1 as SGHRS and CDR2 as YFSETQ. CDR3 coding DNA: TGCGCCAGCAGCACGGGTGGGGGCTCCCTTAGCTCTGGAAACACCATATATTTT. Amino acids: CASSTGGGSLSSGNTIYF.

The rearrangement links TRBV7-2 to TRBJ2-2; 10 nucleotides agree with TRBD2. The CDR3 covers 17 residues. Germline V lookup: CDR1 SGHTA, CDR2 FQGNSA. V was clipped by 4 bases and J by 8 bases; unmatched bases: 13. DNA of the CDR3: TGTGCCAGCAGCTGGTCTTCCCTAGCGGGAGCGTCAGGGGAGCTGTTTTTT. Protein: CASSWSSLAGASGELFF.

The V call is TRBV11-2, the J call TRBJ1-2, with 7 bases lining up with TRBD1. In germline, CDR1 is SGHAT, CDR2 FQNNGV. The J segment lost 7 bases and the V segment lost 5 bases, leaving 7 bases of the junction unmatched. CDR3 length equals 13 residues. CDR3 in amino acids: CASSNRGGGGYTF. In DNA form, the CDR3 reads TGTGCCAGCAGCAACAGGGGAGGGGGTGGCTACACCTTC.